These 16 T cell receptor beta chains came from one sample sequenced in a study of blood T cell repertoires in COVID-19. Profiling relied on immunoSEQ multiplex PCR, and the TCRdb table lists in-frame clones only, not all of them. The table has 130,000 or so clones, over 75% seen once; the top ten hold roughly a tenth. The sequencing input was peripheral blood. These receptors came from a man aged 55 to 70 with active or convalescent COVID-19.

A note on this clone: In the same sample, other DNA sequences code for this CDR3. The V and J genes are TRBV5-1 and TRBJ2-7; the match to TRBD1 covers 8 bases. The CDR3 contains 14 residues. The V gene's germline CDR1 is SGHRS and CDR2 YFSETQ. V dropped 0 bases and J dropped 3; count of bases not matched to a gene: 2. The CDR3 nucleotides are TGCGCCAGCAGCTTGGGACAGGGGATCTACGAGCAGTACTTC. It codes for CASSLGQGIYEQYF.

This chain connects TRBV4-3 to TRBJ2-1; 11 bases are shared with TRBD2. The CDR3 is made up of 15 amino acids. V dropped 0 bases and J dropped 9; count of bases not matched to a gene: 4. From germline, CDR1 is LGHNA and CDR2 YSLEER. The DNA for the CDR3 is TGCGCCAGCAGCCAAGAGGACACTAGCGGGGGTGAGCAGTTCTTC. Translating it yields CASSQEDTSGGEQFF.

The count of this clone is one. V is TRBV6-1 and J is TRBJ2-1; D is possibly TRBD2 (5 bases). CDR3 length: 15 amino acids. The ends were cut back, 5 bases at V and 5 bases at J, with 16 bases in the middle. In germline, CDR1 is MNHNS, CDR2 SASEGT. The CDR3 DNA reads as TGTGCCAGCAGTCGGACGGAGGATGGGGACAATGAGCAGTTCTTC. Its translation is CASSRTEDGDNEQFF.

The chain recombines TRBV9 with TRBJ2-3; a possible D gene is TRBD2 (5 bases). V was cut by 0 bases and J by 6 bases, with 14 bases left in between. CDR1 is SGDLS, CDR2 YYNGEE, per germline. CDR3 length equals 15 residues. CDR3 in DNA: TGTGCCAGCAGCGTAGGGACTTCCCCCATGGATACGCAGTATTTT. Amino acids: CASSVGTSPMDTQYF.

This chain connects TRBV28 to TRBJ2-4; tentative D call: TRBD2 (6 bases). Germline V gene data show CDR1 as MDHEN and CDR2 as SYDVKM. The length of the CDR3 is 13 residues. In DNA, the CDR3 is TGTGCTGCAGGAGCGGGAGCCAAAAACATTCAGTACTTC. The encoded protein is CAAGAGAKNIQYF.

The chain links TRBV9 to TRBJ2-5; 9 bases fit TRBD1. This CDR3 region has 14 residues. Germline V CDR1 and CDR2: SGDLS, YYNGEE. V gave up 3 bases and J gave up 3 bases; unmatched junction bases: 3. CDR3 residues: CASSGTGGKETQYF. The CDR3 DNA follows: TGTGCCAGCAGCGGTACAGGGGGCAAAGAGACCCAGTACTTC.

The rearrangement uses TRBV5-1 and TRBJ1-2, with D hard to call. The V end lost 0 bases, the J end lost 2 bases, and 11 bases lay between the germline ends. CDR3 length equals 15 residues. The germline V gene has CDR1 SGHRS and CDR2 YFSETQ. CDR3 sequence: CASSLALGSNYGYTF. CDR3 sequence (DNA): TGCGCCAGCAGCTTGGCCCTGGGCAGCAACTATGGCTACACCTTC. Full variable domain (missing parts from reference TRBV5-1 and TRBJ1-2): KAGVTQTPRYLIKTRGQQVTLSCSPISGHRSVSWYQQTPGQGLQFLFEYFSETQRNKGNFPGRFSGRQFSNSRSEMNVSTLELGDSALYLCASSLALGSNYGYTFGSGTRLTVV.

Concerning this clone: The same CDR3 also results from other DNA sequences found in this sample. This sequence joins TRBV5-1 and TRBJ2-5; D is perhaps TRBD2 (5 bases). Between the trimmed V and J ends, which lost 0 bases and 2 bases, there was a span of 11 bases. The CDR3 has 15 amino acids. Germline values: CDR1 SGHRS, CDR2 YFSETQ. CDR3 sequence (DNA): TGCGCCAGCAGCTTGGTTGCTGGGGAGCAAGAGACCCAGTACTTC. This codes for CASSLVAGEQETQYF.

The J gene is TRBJ2-7, the V gene TRBV7-9; D is unresolved. The V gene lost 3 bases and the J gene lost 9 bases, with 15 bases spanning the gap. The CDR3 is 13 residues long. The germline gives CDR1 SEHNR, CDR2 FQNEAQ (reference sequence). The CDR3 DNA reads as TGTGCCAGCAGCTTCGAAGTTGACTTAGTGCAGTACTTC. Protein sequence: CASSFEVDLVQYF.

The chain uses TRBV10-3 and TRBJ1-2, with 11 bases identical to TRBD1. CDR3 size: 13 residues. Unmatched junction bases numbered 8, after V lost 10 bases and J lost 7 bases. Germline-derived CDR1 and CDR2 are ENHRY and SYGVKD. The CDR3 nucleotides read TGTGCCACCAAGGGACAGGGGGACTCTGGCTACACCTTC. It translates to CATKGQGDSGYTF.

The V and J genes are TRBV2 and TRBJ1-3; 12 bases agree with TRBD1. The CDR3 totals 15 residues. The germline V gene encodes CDR1 SNHLY and CDR2 FYNNEI. With V trimmed by 6 bases and J by 2 bases, 2 bases remained unmatched. DNA for the CDR3: TGTGCCAGCAGGTGGGACAGGGGGCCTGGAAACACCATATATTTT. This translates into CASRWDRGPGNTIYF.

The chain carries TRBV6-2 or TRBV6-3 and TRBJ1-6; no reliable D call. CDR3 length equals 15 residues. Per the germline V gene, CDR1 is MNHEY and CDR2 is SVGEGT. The germline V and J ends were trimmed by 6 bases and 7 bases, with 16 bases remaining between them. In DNA, the CDR3 is TGTGCCAGCAGCTCGGACTTTCACCGGAATTCACCCCTCCACTTT. Amino acid sequence: CASSSDFHRNSPLHF.

This clone was counted once. The V and J genes are TRBV7-9 and TRBJ2-2; the D gene is possibly TRBD1 (5 bases). Between the trimmed V and J ends, which lost 4 bases and 2 bases, there was a span of 14 bases. There are 16 residues in the CDR3. Germline CDR1 SEHNR, CDR2 FQNEAQ (reference sequence). The CDR3 reads CASSSVGVLNTGELFF. As DNA, the CDR3 is TGTGCCAGCAGCTCCGTAGGGGTTCTAAACACCGGGGAGCTGTTTTTT.

The genes are TRBV28 and TRBJ1-1; TRBD1 might be the D (5 bases). Per the germline V gene, CDR1 is MDHEN and CDR2 is SYDVKM. The V end was cut by 5 bases, the J end by 1 base, with 8 bases between. The CDR3 extends over 13 amino acids. CDR3: CASSRQPNTEAFF. Here the CDR3 DNA reads TGTGCCAGCAGTCGACAGCCGAACACTGAAGCTTTCTTT.

The CDR3 sequence is CASSFTTFVDGELFF. The CDR3 DNA reads TGCGCCAGCAGCTTCACGACATTTGTTGACGGGGAGCTGTTTTTT. The gene calls are TRBV5-1 and TRBJ2-2; D ambiguous. The germline V gene has CDR1 SGHRS and CDR2 YFSETQ. Trimming cost V 2 bases and J 7 bases, with 15 bases left between them. This CDR3 contains 15 residues.

The DNA of the CDR3 is TGTGCCAGCAGCAGGACTAGCGGGAGCCACAATGAGCAGTTCTTC. Translation: CASSRTSGSHNEQFF. V gene TRBV6-5 combines with J gene TRBJ2-1; 13 positions agree with TRBD2. Germline CDR1 MNHEY, CDR2 SVGAGI. The CDR3 extends over 15 amino acids. With V trimmed by 6 bases and J by 5 bases, 4 bases remained unmatched.